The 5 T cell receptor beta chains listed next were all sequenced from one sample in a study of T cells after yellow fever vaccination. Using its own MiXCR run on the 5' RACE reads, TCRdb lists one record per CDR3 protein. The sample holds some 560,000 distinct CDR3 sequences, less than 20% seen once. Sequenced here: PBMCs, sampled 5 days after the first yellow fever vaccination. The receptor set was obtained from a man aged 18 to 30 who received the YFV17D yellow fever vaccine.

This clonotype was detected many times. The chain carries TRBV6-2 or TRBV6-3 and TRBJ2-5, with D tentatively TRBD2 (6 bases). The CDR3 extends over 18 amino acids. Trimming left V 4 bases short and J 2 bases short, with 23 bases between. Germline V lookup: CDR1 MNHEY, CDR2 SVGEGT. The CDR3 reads CASSWRRSAGNVQETQYF. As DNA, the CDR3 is TGTGCCAGCAGTTGGAGGAGGTCGGCGGGGAACGTACAAGAGACCCAGTACTTC.

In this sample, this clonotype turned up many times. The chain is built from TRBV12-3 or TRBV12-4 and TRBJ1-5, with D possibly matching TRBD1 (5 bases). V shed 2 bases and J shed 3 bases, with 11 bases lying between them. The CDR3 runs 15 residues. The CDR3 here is CASSLSGGNNQPQHF. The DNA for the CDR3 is TGTGCCAGCAGTTTATCGGGGGGTAACAATCAGCCCCAGCATTTT.

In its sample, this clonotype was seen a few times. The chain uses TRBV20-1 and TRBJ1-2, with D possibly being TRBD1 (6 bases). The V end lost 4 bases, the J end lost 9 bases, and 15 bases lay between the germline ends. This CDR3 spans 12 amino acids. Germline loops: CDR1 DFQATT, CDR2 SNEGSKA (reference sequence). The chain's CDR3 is CSATLQGGSYTF. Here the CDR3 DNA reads TGCAGTGCTACCCTACAGGGTGGCAGCTACACCTTC.

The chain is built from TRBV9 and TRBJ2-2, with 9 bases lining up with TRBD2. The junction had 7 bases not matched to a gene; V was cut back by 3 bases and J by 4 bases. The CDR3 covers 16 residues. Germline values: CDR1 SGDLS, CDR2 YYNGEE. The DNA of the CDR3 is TGTGCCAGCAGCGCGTTCGGACTAGCGTTCACCGGGGAGCTGTTTTTT. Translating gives CASSAFGLAFTGELFF.

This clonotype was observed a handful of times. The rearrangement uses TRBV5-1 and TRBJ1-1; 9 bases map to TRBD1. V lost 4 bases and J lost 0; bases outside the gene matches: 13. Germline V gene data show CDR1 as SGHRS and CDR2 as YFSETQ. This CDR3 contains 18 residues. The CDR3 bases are TGCGCCAGCAGCGTACAGGGGGCGCGGATTGAGATGAACACTGAAGCTTTCTTT. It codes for CASSVQGARIEMNTEAFF.